The source of this TCR beta chain is a study of post-analysis software for immune sequencing data. Study-level information: Relapsing-remitting, secondary progressive and progressive-relapsing multiple sclerosis courses were included. Findings and caveats of the study: The study found TRBV5-6, TRBV5-1 and TRBV20-1 among about 5 TRBV segments more frequent in patients than controls. Strong co-clustering by F measure was evident for samples that had been prepared in the same batch.

Carried by the TCR beta cDNA libraries were unique molecular identifiers. TCRdb recomputed calls from the PCR reads with MiXCR, one row per CDR3 protein. The table lists roughly 540,000 distinct CDR3 sequences, 30% to 40% of them singletons. This clonotype was observed a few times. The antigen remains undetermined. This CDR3 has 15 amino acids. The germline V and J ends were trimmed by 5 bases and 0 bases, with 11 bases remaining between them. Germline CDR1 is SEHNR and CDR2 is FQNEAQ (reference sequence). This TCR derives from a girl aged 2 to 17 with multiple sclerosis. Sample: blood. V gene TRBV7-9 combines with J gene TRBJ1-5, with D unresolved. CDR3 nucleotides: TGTGCCAGCAGCCCTGTCGGCAATAGCAATCAGCCCCAGCATTTT. It yields the protein CASSPVGNSNQPQHF.